This TCR beta chain is drawn from a study of T cells in Graves' hyperthyroidism and ophthalmopathy. Study observations and caveats: Ophthalmopathy got predicted by the model a median about 6.5 months before its onset.

Graves' hyperthyroidism showing no ophthalmopathy progression within 18 months was considered stable. What was amplified from RNA transcripts were TCR beta CDR3 regions. An initial round of RT-PCR targeting the TCR CDR3 relied on the HTBI primer set. MiXCR, run by TCRdb on the multiplex PCR reads, gives a single entry per CDR3 protein. The data show hundreds of thousands of distinct CDR3 sequences, with less than 15% seen just once and 9% to 9.5% held by the top ten. The table lists this clonotype with many counts. Its antigen is still unknown. The CDR3 extends over 15 amino acids. The V and J ends lost 8 bases and 3 bases respectively, with 19 bases between them. CDR1 MNHNS and CDR2 SASEGT come from the germline V gene.

Material: blood. This receptor was identified in a young woman with Graves' hyperthyroidism. The gene calls are TRBV6-1 and TRBJ1-1; D is unresolved. The CDR3 reads CASGPRGRSDTEAFF. CDR3 in DNA: TGTGCCAGCGGACCCCGTGGGAGGTCCGACACTGAAGCTTTCTTT.